A single sample gave rise to the 32 T cell receptor beta chains below, sequenced in a study of blood T cell repertoires in COVID-19. Sequencing was performed with immunoSEQ multiplex PCR; in TCRdb, only in-frame clones are kept and a portion is missing. This table has some 280,000 clones, about nine tenths appearing once. The sequencing sample was made of peripheral blood. The source of these receptors is a woman aged 40 to 55 who had recovered from COVID-19.

The chain combines TRBV28 with TRBJ2-3; 8 bases are a match to TRBD1. Germline loops: CDR1 MDHEN, CDR2 SYDVKM. This CDR3 region has 21 residues. Germline trimming cut 2 bases from V and 0 bases from J; bases unmatched to any gene: 19. The CDR3 nucleotides read TGTGCCAGCAGTTTAACGGTGGCAGGGGGCGCGCTAGCCGCTAGCACAGATACGCAGTATTTT. This codes for CASSLTVAGGALAASTDTQYF.

The gene calls are TRBV12-3 or TRBV12-4 and TRBJ1-1, with D perhaps matching TRBD1 (6 bases). V was clipped by 10 bases and J by 0 bases, with 12 bases between them. The CDR3 sequence is 13 residues long. CDR3 region: CATVTGMNTEAFF. In DNA form, the CDR3 reads TGTGCCACCGTGACAGGCATGAACACTGAAGCTTTCTTT.

CDR3 in DNA: TGTGCCAGTAGGTCTAGCGGGGTATATGAGCAGTTCTTC. It yields the protein CASRSSGVYEQFF. The rearrangement joins TRBV19 to TRBJ2-1; TRBD2 agrees at 9 bases. CDR1 is LNHDA and CDR2 is SQIVND in the germline V gene (reference sequence). This CDR3 has 13 amino acids. The junction had 5 bases not matched to a gene; V was cut back by 6 bases and J by 8 bases.

V usage is TRBV7-3 and J usage is TRBJ2-2; possible D gene TRBD2, 5 bases. Trimming shortened V by 1 base and J by 4 bases, and 13 bases separated the two germline ends. This CDR3 has 16 residues. The germline gives CDR1 SGHTA, CDR2 FQGTGA. CDR3 DNA: TGTGCCAGCAGCTTAATGAGGGCGGGTGGCACCGGGGAGCTGTTTTTT. This translates into CASSLMRAGGTGELFF.

The V call is TRBV30, the J call TRBJ1-1, with D unclear. The CDR3 has 12 residues. Germline CDR1 GTSNPN, CDR2 SVGIG (reference sequence). V gave up 4 bases and J gave up 4 bases, with 10 bases separating them. The CDR3 loop reads CAWTAGGTEAFF. CDR3 bases: TGTGCCTGGACGGCGGGCGGCACTGAAGCTTTCTTT.

The V and J genes are TRBV7-9 and TRBJ1-2, with 9 bases matching TRBD1. This CDR3 region has 13 residues. After removal of 3 bases from V and 6 bases from J, the junction contained 2 bases not matched to a gene. Per germline, CDR1 SEHNR and CDR2 FQNEAQ (reference sequence). CDR3 protein: CASSFTGGNGYTF. CDR3 coding DNA: TGTGCCAGCAGCTTTACAGGGGGCAATGGCTACACCTTC.

V is TRBV5-1 and J is TRBJ2-1; D is undetermined. Germline values: CDR1 SGHRS, CDR2 YFSETQ. The CDR3 extends over 11 amino acids. Trimming pared 2 bases from V and 5 bases from J, leaving 2 bases between. The chain's CDR3 is CASSFNNEQFF. CDR3 in DNA: TGCGCCAGCAGCTTCAACAATGAGCAGTTCTTC.

The V gene is TRBV5-1, the J gene TRBJ1-2; possibly TRBD1 for D (6 bases). Trimming cost V 4 bases and J 1 base, with 11 bases left between them. Germline CDR1 SGHRS, CDR2 YFSETQ. CDR3 size: 14 residues. CDR3 sequence: CASSAAGVNYGYTF. The CDR3 bases are TGCGCCAGCAGCGCCGCAGGGGTTAACTATGGCTACACCTTC.

The V and J genes are TRBV6-1 and TRBJ1-2; 7 nucleotides match TRBD1. CDR3 length: 12 amino acids. The V gene end was trimmed by 8 bases and the J gene end by 3 bases; junction bases not matched to a gene: 3. The germline gives CDR1 MNHNS, CDR2 SASEGT. The CDR3 region has the DNA TGTGCCAGCCAAGGGACAGACTATGGCTACACCTTC. Translating it yields CASQGTDYGYTF.

The gene calls are TRBV11-3 and TRBJ1-1; D not resolved. Germline values: CDR1 SGHNT, CDR2 YENEEA. CDR3 size: 14 residues. The germline V and J ends were trimmed by 5 bases and 1 base, with 11 bases remaining between them. The CDR3 DNA is TGTGCCAGCAGCCCGGGATCCCAGAACACTGAAGCTTTCTTT. As protein: CASSPGSQNTEAFF.

The chain employs TRBV6-2 or TRBV6-3 and TRBJ2-7; TRBD2 matches 12 bases. Trimming removed 2 bases from V and 0 bases from J; junction bases left unmatched: 5. The CDR3 sequence is 17 residues long. Germline values: CDR1 MNHEY, CDR2 SVGEGT. The chain's CDR3 is CASSYGTSGLDSYEQYF. Written as DNA, the CDR3 is TGTGCCAGCAGTTACGGGACTAGCGGGCTGGACTCCTACGAGCAGTACTTC.

The chain links TRBV19 to TRBJ1-5; D is unclear. CDR3 length: 15 residues. Between the trimmed V and J ends, which lost 3 bases and 3 bases, there was a span of 12 bases. CDR1 LNHDA and CDR2 SQIVND come from the germline V gene (reference sequence). The chain's CDR3 is CASSIRQDHNQPQHF. CDR3 DNA sequence: TGTGCCAGTAGTATCCGCCAGGATCACAATCAGCCCCAGCATTTT.

This clone was picked up a small number of times. V is TRBV3-1 (or the pseudogene TRBV3-2) and J is TRBJ2-7, with D perhaps matching TRBD2 (6 bases). Germline CDR1 LGHDT, CDR2 YNNKEL (reference sequence). Trimming left V 2 bases short and J 5 bases short, with 13 bases between. CDR3 length: 14 amino acids. CDR3 in amino acids: CASSQPEGVDEQYF. The DNA for the CDR3 is TGTGCCAGCAGCCAACCGGAGGGCGTTGACGAGCAGTACTTC.

This clone was counted only a few times. The J gene is TRBJ2-1, the V gene TRBV27, with 8 bases fitting TRBD1. The CDR3 runs to 16 residues. Germline loops: CDR1 MNHEY, CDR2 SMNVEV (reference sequence). The J segment lost 4 bases and the V segment lost 6 bases, leaving 11 bases of the junction unmatched. The chain's CDR3 is CASRAGQGWLYNEQFF. DNA for the CDR3: TGTGCCAGCAGGGCCGGACAGGGATGGTTATACAATGAGCAGTTCTTC.

This clone was counted ten times or more. Other DNA sequences in the sample encode the same CDR3. The V and J genes are TRBV24-1 and TRBJ1-2; D is unclear. From germline, CDR1 is KGHDR and CDR2 SFDVKD. The germline V and J ends were trimmed by 1 base and 7 bases, with 3 bases remaining between them. There are 11 residues in the CDR3. Here the CDR3 DNA reads TGTGCCACCAGTGATTTTAGTGGCTACACCTTC. Residues: CATSDFSGYTF.

V usage is TRBV18 and J usage is TRBJ2-2; D is ambiguous. Per the germline V gene, CDR1 is KGHSH and CDR2 is LQKENI. V was pared by 6 bases and J by 0 bases, with 8 bases between. This CDR3 is built from 14 residues. CDR3 sequence reads: CASSRLANTGELFF. The CDR3 region has the DNA TGTGCCAGCTCCAGGCTCGCGAACACCGGGGAGCTGTTTTTT.

The gene calls are TRBV28 and TRBJ1-2; a possible D gene is TRBD1 (5 bases). The CDR3 is 14 amino acids. Trimming removed 8 bases from V and 5 bases from J, with 18 bases in between. Germline CDR1 reads MDHEN; CDR2 reads SYDVKM. CDR3 protein: CASLDRSAGYGYTF. DNA of the CDR3: TGTGCCAGCCTTGACAGATCGGCGGGATATGGCTACACCTTC.

The rearrangement uses TRBV12-3 or TRBV12-4 and TRBJ2-5, with D hard to call. Trimming took off 5 bases at V and 5 bases at J, with 9 bases between the two ends. CDR3 length: 12 residues. This CDR3 reads CASSRSAETQYF. Written as DNA, the CDR3 is TGTGCCAGCAGTAGAAGTGCGGAGACCCAGTACTTC.

The V and J genes are TRBV7-6 and TRBJ2-2; 7 positions match TRBD2. The J segment lost 0 bases and the V segment lost 2 bases, leaving 12 bases of the junction unmatched. The CDR3 covers 19 residues. Germline V gives CDR1 SGHVS, CDR2 FNYEAQ. This CDR3 reads CASSLLTSRSNANTGELFF. Here the CDR3 DNA reads TGTGCCAGCAGCTTATTGACTAGCCGATCGAACGCGAACACCGGGGAGCTGTTTTTT.

This clone was observed a single time. This rearrangement joins TRBV19 to TRBJ2-7, with TRBD2 identical over 13 bases. CDR3 size: 20 residues. V dropped 1 base and J dropped 2; count of bases not matched to a gene: 14. Per the germline V gene, CDR1 is LNHDA and CDR2 is SQIVND (reference sequence). For the CDR3, the DNA is TGTGCCAGTAGTATAGCCCCCGGGACTAGCGGGAAACCCCACCCCTACGAGCAGTACTTC. It codes for CASSIAPGTSGKPHPYEQYF. The full variable domain, rest sourced from reference TRBV19 and TRBJ2-7, is DGGITQSPKYLFRKEGQNVTLSCEQNLNHDAMYWYRQDPGQGLRLIYYSQIVNDFQKGDIAEGYSVSREKKESFPLTVTSAQKNPTAFYLCASSIAPGTSGKPHPYEQYFGPGTRLTVT.

This clone was counted a single time. The rearrangement joins TRBV5-5 to TRBJ1-3, with D possibly being TRBD1 (6 bases). Germline V gives CDR1 SGHKS, CDR2 YYEKEE (reference sequence). With 4 bases removed from V and 3 bases from J, the gap between germline ends came to 14 bases. The CDR3 is made up of 15 amino acids. As DNA, the CDR3 is TGTGCCAGCAGCCCACAGGGTAGGGTTGGAAACACCATATATTTT. Amino acids: CASSPQGRVGNTIYF. The full variable domain, rest sourced from reference TRBV5-5 and TRBJ1-3, is DAGVTQSPTHLIKTRGQQVTLRCSPISGHKSVSWYQQVLGQGPQFIFQYYEKEERGRGNFPDRFSARQFPNYSSELNVNALLLGDSALYLCASSPQGRVGNTIYFGEGSWLTVV.

V usage is TRBV5-6 and J usage is TRBJ1-2; D remains unclear. CDR1 SGHDT and CDR2 YYEEEE come from the germline V gene. Between the trimmed V and J ends, which lost 0 bases and 1 base, there was a span of 7 bases. CDR3 length: 14 residues. The CDR3 is CASSLVGLNYGYTF. CDR3 sequence (DNA): TGTGCCAGCAGCTTGGTGGGCCTTAACTATGGCTACACCTTC.

The chain employs TRBV29-1 and TRBJ2-7; D is perhaps TRBD2 (5 bases). V was cut by 5 bases and J by 1 base, with 6 bases left in between. The CDR3 is made up of 11 amino acids. Germline loops: CDR1 SQVTM, CDR2 ANQGSEA. CDR3 region: CSVRESYEQYF. In DNA, the CDR3 is TGCAGCGTTCGGGAATCCTACGAGCAGTACTTC.

In the case of this clone: Other DNA sequences in the sample encode the same CDR3. The chain recombines TRBV7-3 with TRBJ2-1, with TRBD2 as a possible D gene (6 bases). V was pared by 2 bases and J by 0 bases, with 8 bases between. The CDR3 extends over 15 amino acids. CDR1 SGHTA and CDR2 FQGTGA come from the germline V gene. The DNA of the CDR3 is TGTGCCAGCAGCTTAGACGGGAGCTCCTACAATGAGCAGTTCTTC. Residues: CASSLDGSSYNEQFF.

V and J are TRBV5-6 and TRBJ2-3; 14 bases are a match to TRBD2. This CDR3 region has 19 residues. Germline values: CDR1 SGHDT, CDR2 YYEEEE. The V segment lost 0 bases and the J segment 3 bases; nucleotides outside the gene matches: 9. DNA of the CDR3: TGTGCCAGCAGCTTGGAAAAGGGACTAGCGGGAGTAAGGACAGATACGCAGTATTTT. This sequence encodes CASSLEKGLAGVRTDTQYF.

The chain joins TRBV6-5 to TRBJ1-1; 8 positions agree with TRBD1. This CDR3 has 13 residues. Germline V gene sequence: CDR1 MNHEY, CDR2 SVGAGI. Unmatched junction bases numbered 3, after V lost 4 bases and J lost 5 bases. The DNA for the CDR3 is TGTGCCAGCAGTTCAGACAGGGGAACTGAAGCTTTCTTT. This gives the protein CASSSDRGTEAFF.

This clone was observed once. J is TRBJ1-1 and V is TRBV5-1; 10 bases are shared with TRBD1. The germline gives CDR1 SGHRS, CDR2 YFSETQ. With 4 bases clipped from V and 7 bases from J, the junction kept 10 bases outside the gene matches. This CDR3 comprises 15 residues. The CDR3 DNA reads TGCGCCAGCAGCCCAAATCGACAGGGGGCAGGTGAAGCTTTCTTT. Translation gives CASSPNRQGAGEAFF. Together with reference TRBV5-1 and TRBJ1-1, the CDR3 gives the full variable domain: KAGVTQTPRYLIKTRGQQVTLSCSPISGHRSVSWYQQTPGQGLQFLFEYFSETQRNKGNFPGRFSGRQFSNSRSEMNVSTLELGDSALYLCASSPNRQGAGEAFFGQGTRLTVV.

CDR3 sequence (DNA): TGTGCCACCAGCCGATTAGTTTTCGGCGAGCAGTACTTC. Amino acids: CATSRLVFGEQYF. This sequence joins TRBV15 and TRBJ2-7, with no clear D. The germline V gene has CDR1 LNHNV and CDR2 YYDKDF (reference sequence). Trimming removed 5 bases at V and 6 bases at J, with 14 bases between. CDR3 length: 13 amino acids.

The chain couples TRBV14 to TRBJ2-7, with 7 bases that match TRBD2. The germline gives CDR1 SGHDN, CDR2 FVKESK. This CDR3 spans 13 amino acids. V was clipped by 4 bases and J by 5 bases; unmatched bases: 5. CDR3 sequence (DNA): TGTGCCAGCAGCCTTCCGAGCGGGAACGAGCAGTACTTC. Amino acids: CASSLPSGNEQYF.

The chain uses TRBV21-1 and TRBJ2-5; TRBD2, as called in the table, went unchecked against the DNA. TRBV21-1 is listed as a pseudogene. The CDR3 covers 17 residues. The CDR3 protein is CASSKVKGGRGQETQYF. CDR3 DNA sequence: TGTGCCAGCAGCAAAGTTAAGGGCGGGAGGGGGCAAGAGACCCAGTACTTC.

The V call is TRBV5-6, the J call TRBJ1-1; tentatively, D is TRBD1 (6 bases). The V end was cut by 4 bases, the J end by 2 bases, with 12 bases between. The CDR3 is 14 amino acids. Germline lookup yields CDR1 SGHDT and CDR2 YYEEEE. CDR3 coding DNA: TGTGCCAGCAGCCCTATGACAGGAAACACTGAAGCTTTCTTT. It specifies CASSPMTGNTEAFF.

This clone was seen only once. The V gene is TRBV5-1, the J gene TRBJ1-4, with D hard to call. Germline-derived CDR1 and CDR2 are SGHRS and YFSETQ. V was shortened by 4 bases and J by 12 bases, with 19 bases between the two germline ends. This CDR3 comprises 14 residues. In nucleotides, the CDR3 is TGCGCCAGCAGCGAGGGCCCGAGCCCTGAGGAACTGTTTTTT. Translation: CASSEGPSPEELFF. The full variable domain, in which reference TRBV5-1 and TRBJ1-4 provide the parts outside the CDR3, is KAGVTQTPRYLIKTRGQQVTLSCSPISGHRSVSWYQQTPGQGLQFLFEYFSETQRNKGNFPGRFSGRQFSNSRSEMNVSTLELGDSALYLCASSEGPSPEELFFGSGTQLSVL.